The present T cell receptor (beta chain) was sequenced within a study of T cell changes during pregnancy in multiple sclerosis. Sequenced by immunoSEQ multiplex PCR; TCRdb stores in-frame clones only, minus some. The sample has 100,000 to 130,000 clones, around 90% seen once; the top ten hold 0.78%. Losses at the gene ends were 5 bases for V and 1 base for J; bases not matched to a gene: 2. This CDR3 region has 14 residues. Germline CDR1 reads LGHNA; CDR2 reads YSLEER. The chain employs TRBV4-3 and TRBJ1-1; TRBD1 agrees at 9 bases. This receptor was identified in a female donor in good health, enrolled as a control in a pregnancy study. The sequenced sample was peripheral blood, obtained in the third trimester of pregnancy. The CDR3 region is CASSDRGENTEAFF. For the CDR3, the DNA is TGCGCCAGCAGCGACAGGGGGGAGAACACTGAAGCTTTCTTT.